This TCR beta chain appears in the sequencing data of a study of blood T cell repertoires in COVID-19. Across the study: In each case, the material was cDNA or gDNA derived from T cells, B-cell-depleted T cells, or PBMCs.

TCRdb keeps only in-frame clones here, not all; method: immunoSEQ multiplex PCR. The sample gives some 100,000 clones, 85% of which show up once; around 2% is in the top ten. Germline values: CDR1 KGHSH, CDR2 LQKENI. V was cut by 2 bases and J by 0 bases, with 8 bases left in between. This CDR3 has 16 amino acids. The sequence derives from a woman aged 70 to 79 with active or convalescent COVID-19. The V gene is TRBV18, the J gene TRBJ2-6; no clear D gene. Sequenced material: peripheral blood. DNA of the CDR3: TGTGCCAGCTCACCAGGCCAGAACTCTGGGGCCAACGTCCTGACTTTC. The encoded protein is CASSPGQNSGANVLTF. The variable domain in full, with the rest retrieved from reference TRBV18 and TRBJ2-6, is NAGVMQNPRHLVRRRGQEARLRCSPMKGHSHVYWYRQLPEEGLKFMVYLQKENIIDESGMPKERFSAEFPKEGPSILRIQQVVRGDSAAYFCASSPGQNSGANVLTFGAGSRLTVL.